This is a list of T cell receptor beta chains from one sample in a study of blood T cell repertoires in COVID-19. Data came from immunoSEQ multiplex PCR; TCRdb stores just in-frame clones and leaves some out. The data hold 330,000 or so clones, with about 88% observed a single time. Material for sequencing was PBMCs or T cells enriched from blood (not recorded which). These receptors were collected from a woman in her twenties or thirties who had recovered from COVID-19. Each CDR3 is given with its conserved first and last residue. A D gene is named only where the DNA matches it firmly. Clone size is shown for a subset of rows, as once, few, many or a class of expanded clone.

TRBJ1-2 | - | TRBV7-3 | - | TGTGCCAGCAGCTCGCGCTGGGCGCAGGGAGGGTGGTATGGCTACACCTTC | CASSSRWAQGGWYGYTF
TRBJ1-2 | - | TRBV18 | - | TGTGCCAGCTCACCACGGGGAGCGTCGAACTATGGCTACACCTTC | CASSPRGASNYGYTF
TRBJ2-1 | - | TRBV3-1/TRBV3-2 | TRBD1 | TGTGCCAGCAGCCAAGATTCAGGGGGTCCCTACAATGAGCAGTTCTTC | CASSQDSGGPYNEQFF
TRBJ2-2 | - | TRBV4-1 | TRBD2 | TGCGCCAGCAACTGGGGAGGACTAGCGGGAGCCGGGGAGCTGTTTTTT | CASNWGGLAGAGELFF
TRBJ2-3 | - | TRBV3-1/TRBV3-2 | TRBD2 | TGTGCCAGCAGCCCACGGACTAGCGGGGGGTCTTCCACAGATACGCAGTATTTT | CASSPRTSGGSSTDTQYF
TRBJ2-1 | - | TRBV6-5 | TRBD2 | TGTGCCAGCAGTTGGGGGACTAGCATGAACAATGAGCAGTTCTTC | CASSWGTSMNNEQFF
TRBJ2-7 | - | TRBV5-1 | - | TGCGCCAGCAGCTTGGCCGGTAGGGGTTCCGACGAGCAGTACTTC | CASSLAGRGSDEQYF
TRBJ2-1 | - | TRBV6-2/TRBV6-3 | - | TGTGCCAGCAGTTACGAGGAGGGCCATGAGCAGTTCTTC | CASSYEEGHEQFF
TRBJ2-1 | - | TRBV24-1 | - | TGTGCCACCAGTGTCGGGATCGGGGGTGGCAATGAGCAGTTCTTC | CATSVGIGGGNEQFF
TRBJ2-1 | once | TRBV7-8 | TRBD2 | TGTGCCAGCAGCTTAGCGGGGGGGGCCTACAATGAGCAGTTCTTC | CASSLAGGAYNEQFF
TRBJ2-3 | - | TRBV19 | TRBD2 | TGTGCCAGTAGAGCGGGAGTCGGTACAGATACGCAGTATTTT | CASRAGVGTDTQYF
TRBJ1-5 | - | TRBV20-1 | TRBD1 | TGCAGTGCAAGTCCCGGGACAGGGTTCAATCAGCCCCAGCATTTT | CSASPGTGFNQPQHF
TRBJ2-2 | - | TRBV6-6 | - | TGTGCAGGAGCGGCGAACACCGGGGAGCTGTTTTTT | CAGAANTGELFF
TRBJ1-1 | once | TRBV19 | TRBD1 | TGTGCCAGTAGTGGGGCCGGGACAGACGTTGAAGCTTTCTTT | CASSGAGTDVEAFF
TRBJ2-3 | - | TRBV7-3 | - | TGTGCCAGCAGCTTAGTGGGGGCGGCAGATACGCAGTATTTT | CASSLVGAADTQYF
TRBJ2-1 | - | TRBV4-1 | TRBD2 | TGCGCCAGCAGCCAAGAATCGGCGGCGGGGGTCTCCTACAATGAGCAGTTCTTC | CASSQESAAGVSYNEQFF
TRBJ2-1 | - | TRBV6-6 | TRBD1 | TGTGCCAGCTTCTCGAGACCGGGACAGGGTAATGAGCAGTTCTTC | CASFSRPGQGNEQFF
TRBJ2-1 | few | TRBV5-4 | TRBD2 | TGTGCCAGCAGCCCCGGGGGAGCGGGAGGGTACAATGAGCAGTTCTTC | CASSPGGAGGYNEQFF
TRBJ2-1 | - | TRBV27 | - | TGTGCCAGCGGAACGCCTCTAGCGAGTGATGAGCAGTTCTTC | CASGTPLASDEQFF
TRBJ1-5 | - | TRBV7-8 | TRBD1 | TGTGCCAGCAGCTCCCGGACAGGGGGAGCCTCGGGCCAGCCCCAGCATTTT | CASSSRTGGASGQPQHF
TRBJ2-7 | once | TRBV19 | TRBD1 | TGTGCCAGTAGCCGGACAGGGACCTACGAGCAGTACTTC | CASSRTGTYEQYF
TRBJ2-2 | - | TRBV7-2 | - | TGTGCCAGCAGCTTATTCGGTGCGAACACCGGGGAGCTGTTTTTT | CASSLFGANTGELFF
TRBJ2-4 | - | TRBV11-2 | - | TGTGCCAGCAGCCCAGTTTCCGAAAACATTCAGTACTTC | CASSPVSENIQYF
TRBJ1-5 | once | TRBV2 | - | TGTGCCAGCGGGGGGTTCAGGGAGCCCCAGCATTTT | CASGGFREPQHF
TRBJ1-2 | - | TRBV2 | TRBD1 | TGTGCCAGCAGACTCGGACAGGGGATGGGGAATGGCTACACCTTC | CASRLGQGMGNGYTF
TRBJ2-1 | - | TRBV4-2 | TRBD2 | TGTGCCAGCAGCCAACTATCTAGCGGGAGGAACAATGAGCAGTTCTTC | CASSQLSSGRNNEQFF
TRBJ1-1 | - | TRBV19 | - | TGTGCCAGTAGTATTCACACCAAGAACACTGAAGCTTTCTTT | CASSIHTKNTEAFF
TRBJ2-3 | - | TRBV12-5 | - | TGTGCTAGTGGTTCACAACCGGGAACAGATACGCAGTATTTT | CASGSQPGTDTQYF
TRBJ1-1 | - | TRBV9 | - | TGTGCCAGCAGCGTAGATCAGGGCGACCCTGAAGCTTTCTTT | CASSVDQGDPEAFF
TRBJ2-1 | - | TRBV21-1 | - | TGTGCCAGCAGCAAAGGAGGTTGGTTTGAGCAGTTCTTC | CASSKGGWFEQFF
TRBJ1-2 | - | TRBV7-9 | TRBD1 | TGTGCCAGCAGCTCAGGGGGCTCGAATGGCTACACCTTC | CASSSGGSNGYTF
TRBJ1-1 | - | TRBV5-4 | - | TGTGCCAGCAGCTTGGCTGCGGGCCAAAACACTGAAGCTTTCTTT | CASSLAAGQNTEAFF
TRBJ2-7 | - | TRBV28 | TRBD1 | TGTGCCAGCAGTTTGAGGGGACAGGGGGCGTCCTACGAGCAGTACTTC | CASSLRGQGASYEQYF